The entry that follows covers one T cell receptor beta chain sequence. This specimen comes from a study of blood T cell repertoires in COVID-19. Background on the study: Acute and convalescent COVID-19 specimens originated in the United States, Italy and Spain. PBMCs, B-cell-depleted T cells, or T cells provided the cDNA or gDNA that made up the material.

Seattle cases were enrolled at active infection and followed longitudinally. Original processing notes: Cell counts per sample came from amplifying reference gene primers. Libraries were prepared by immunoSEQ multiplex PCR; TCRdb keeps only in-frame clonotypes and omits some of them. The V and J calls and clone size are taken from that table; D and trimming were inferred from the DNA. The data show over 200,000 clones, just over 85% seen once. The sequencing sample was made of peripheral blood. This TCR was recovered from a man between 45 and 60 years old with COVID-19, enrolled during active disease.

The DNA of the CDR3 is TGTGCCAGCAGCCAAGGAAACTACGGGTACAATGAGCAGTTCTTC. It specifies CASSQGNYGYNEQFF. The chain links TRBV3-1 (or the pseudogene TRBV3-2) to TRBJ2-1; D gene unclear. V dropped 1 base and J dropped 4 bases, with 11 bases sitting between them. This CDR3 is built from 15 residues. CDR1 is LGHDT and CDR2 is YNNKEL in the germline V gene (reference sequence).